Listed below are T cell receptor beta chains from one sample, sequenced in a study of control samples from healthy donors and cancer patients. Generated by immunoSEQ multiplex PCR, the TCRdb table keeps only in-frame clones and is missing some. The sample records some 130,000 clones, about nine tenths being singletons. Sequencing was done on a sample of blood. The receptors shown here come from a man aged 18 to 29 in good health. The CDR3 runs from the conserved cysteine through the conserved F or W. Each record gives: clone size, D gene, J gene, V gene, CDR3 DNA, CDR3 protein. The D gene is left open where the match is weak. A clone size is listed for some rows: how often the clone was seen (once, few, many), or a class if it is expanded.

-,-,TRBJ2-7,TRBV7-2,TGTGCCAGCAGCGAGACAGTCCTACTGGTCCCCTACGAGCAGTACTTC,CASSETVLLVPYEQYF
-,TRBD2,TRBJ2-1,TRBV9,TGTGCCAGCAGCATGCGGACTAGCGGGGTCGGGTACAATGAGCAGTTCTTC,CASSMRTSGVGYNEQFF
-,-,TRBJ1-2,TRBV7-9,TGTGCCAGCAGCCACACACGAGGGCGGGGTGGCTACACCTTC,CASSHTRGRGGYTF
-,TRBD2,TRBJ2-2,TRBV11-2,TGTGCCAGCAGCCTCTCTAGCGGGGGTGACACCGGGGAGCTGTTTTTT,CASSLSSGGDTGELFF
-,-,TRBJ2-3,TRBV27,TGTGCCAGCAGTTTGGGTCAGAGCGCCGCTTTCCCCCAGTATTTT,CASSLGQSAAFPQYF
-,TRBD1,TRBJ1-5,TRBV7-6,TGTGCCAGCAGCCGGAGGACAGGGGAGAAAAGCAATCAGCCCCAGCATTTT,CASSRRTGEKSNQPQHF
-,-,TRBJ2-1,TRBV13,TGTGCCAGCAGCTCCCGGCGTCGAGGGGGGGCGAATGAGCAGTTCTTC,CASSSRRRGGANEQFF
once,-,TRBJ2-7,TRBV10-3,TGTGCCATCAGTGAGTCCATCTCCTACGAGCAGTACTTC,CAISESISYEQYF
-,TRBD1,TRBJ1-2,TRBV19,TGTGCCAGTAGTACCGGGACAGAGCCTAACTATGGCTACACCTTC,CASSTGTEPNYGYTF
-,-,TRBJ2-5,TRBV3-1/TRBV3-2,TGTGCCAGCAGCCAAGGGTGGTCCCAAGAGACCCAGTACTTC,CASSQGWSQETQYF
-,TRBD1,TRBJ1-1,TRBV5-6,TGTGCCAGCAGCCCGTTGACAGGGGGGAACACTGAAGCTTTCTTT,CASSPLTGGNTEAFF
-,-,TRBJ2-2,TRBV7-3,TGTGCCAGCAGCCCGGCGGGGTGGAACACCGGGGAGCTGTTTTTT,CASSPAGWNTGELFF
-,-,TRBJ2-1,TRBV7-3,TGTGCCAGCAGCTTAAAGACCTCGAGGGGCAATGAGCAGTTCTTC,CASSLKTSRGNEQFF
-,TRBD1,TRBJ2-2,TRBV6-5,TGTGCCAGCAGTTACTCGAGACAGGGGAGCGGGGAGCTGTTTTTT,CASSYSRQGSGELFF
-,TRBD2,TRBJ2-7,TRBV11-2,TGTGCCAGCAGCTTTAGCGGGGGAGACTCCTACGAGCAGTACTTC,CASSFSGGDSYEQYF
once,-,TRBJ2-3,TRBV10-3,TGTGCCATCAACCCGGGGCAGGGTTCGGATACGCAGTATTTT,CAINPGQGSDTQYF
-,-,TRBJ1-4,TRBV7-2,TGTGCCAGCAGTATGGGGGCAACTAATGAAAAACTGTTTTTT,CASSMGATNEKLFF
-,TRBD2,TRBJ2-7,TRBV5-1,TGCGCCAGCAGCTTGGTAATAGCGGGCGCTATATCAACCTACGAGCAGTACTTC,CASSLVIAGAISTYEQYF
-,-,TRBJ2-2,TRBV5-1,TGCGCCAGCAGCGTTTCCGTACCAGGTACCGGGGAGCTGTTTTTT,CASSVSVPGTGELFF
-,-,TRBJ2-3,TRBV5-1,TGCGCCAGCAGCCCTTCCAGGGAAGGAGATACGCAGTATTTT,CASSPSREGDTQYF
-,TRBD1,TRBJ1-2,TRBV9,TGTGCCAGCAGCAGACAGGGACAGGTGACGTACACCTTC,CASSRQGQVTYTF
-,-,TRBJ1-1,TRBV5-1,TGCGCCAGCAGCTTGGTTCCGGGGGGGAACACTGAAGCTTTCTTT,CASSLVPGGNTEAFF
-,-,TRBJ1-2,TRBV6-5,TGTGCCAGCAGACCAACAGTTAACTATGGCTACACCTTC,CASRPTVNYGYTF
-,TRBD2,TRBJ2-7,TRBV27,TGTGCCAGCAGACCCAGCGTCAACCCATTACCCGGGACTAGCACCATCTACGAGCAGTACTTC,CASRPSVNPLPGTSTIYEQYF
-,TRBD1,TRBJ1-2,TRBV7-2,TGTGCCAGCAGCGCGATCAGGGGGAATGGCTACACCTTC,CASSAIRGNGYTF